The T cell receptor (beta chain) under discussion was sequenced for a study of cytomegalovirus exposure and HLA in healthy donors. Overall study findings and caveats: The authors later found most CMV-associated TCR beta chains appeared HLA-restricted.

PCR involved 60 Vbeta and 13 Jbeta primers. The table came from immunoSEQ multiplex PCR; TCRdb's copy has only in-frame clones and leaves some out. The sample yields 90,000 or so clones, about 80% seen once. With respect to this clone: Its antigen is as yet unknown.

From germline, CDR1 is LNHNV and CDR2 YYDKDF (reference sequence). The CDR3 runs to 13 residues. J lost 1 base, V lost 8 bases, and 2 bases had no gene match. J is TRBJ1-2 and V is TRBV15; 9 bases align to TRBD1. This clonotype was sampled from a female donor in good health and CMV-seronegative. What was sequenced was PBMCs. CDR3 coding DNA: TGTGCCACCCAGGACAGGGGTAACTATGGCTACACCTTC. Translation gives CATQDRGNYGYTF.